This T cell receptor beta chain is from a study of STAT5B mutations in CD4+ large granular lymphocyte leukemia. Study-wide points: Data were not HLA-matched across samples. No patients shared main leukemic clonotypes, though roughly 25% appeared at low frequency elsewhere.

Study processing details: Lowest detectable productive clonotype frequency was 2.59 x 10-5. Profiled with immunoSEQ multiplex PCR; TCRdb holds only in-frame clones, not every one. V and J calls and clone size are those listed in that table; D and trimming were worked out from the DNA. The sample yields 30,000 to 35,000 clones, approximately 80% seen once. Buffy coats from healthy blood donors served as controls. The CDR3 runs 13 residues. Germline assignment: CDR1 SNHLY and CDR2 FYNNEI. V lost 2 bases to trimming and J lost 15 bases; unmatched junction nucleotides: 7. In regard to this clone: Its antigen remains unidentified.

The clonotype was recovered from a human donor in good health. V gene TRBV2 combines with J gene TRBJ2-1; the match to TRBD1 covers 10 bases. The sequenced material came from CD4+ T cells from blood buffy coats. CDR3 amino acids: CASSERDRGNWFF. The CDR3 nucleotides are TGTGCCAGCAGTGAAAGGGACAGGGGTAATTGGTTCTTC.